The 2 T cell receptor beta chains listed next were all sequenced from one sample in a study of shared clonotypes between healthy human individuals. Naive CD8 isolation took CD45RO-negative cells positively selected for CCR7 and excluded terminally differentiated effector memory CD45RA+ cells. This table comes from immunoSEQ multiplex PCR, and its TCRdb copy is limited to in-frame clones, with some not included. The table shows about 1,900,000 clones, with about 95% occurring only once. Sequencing was performed on naive CD8+ T cells sorted from blood. Source of these receptors: a man aged 18 to 30 in good health.

This sequence joins TRBV27 and TRBJ1-1; D might be TRBD1 (6 bases). Per the germline V gene, CDR1 is MNHEY and CDR2 is SMNVEV (reference sequence). Trimming took 1 base from V and 5 from J, leaving 11 bases between them. CDR3 length equals 14 residues. CDR3 loop: CASSLYQGRTEAFF. For the CDR3, the DNA is TGTGCCAGCAGTTTATACCAGGGGAGGACTGAAGCTTTCTTT.

This clone was recorded once. V usage is TRBV5-5 and J usage is TRBJ1-1, with TRBD1 as a possible D gene (6 bases). CDR3 length: 13 residues. V was cut by 2 bases and J by 4 bases, with 9 bases left in between. In germline, CDR1 is SGHKS, CDR2 YYEKEE (reference sequence). The CDR3 protein is CASSFDRFTEAFF. Written as DNA, the CDR3 is TGTGCCAGCAGCTTCGACAGGTTCACTGAAGCTTTCTTT.